Shown below are 30 T cell receptor beta chains from a single sample sequenced in a study of blood T cell repertoires in COVID-19. TCRdb keeps only in-frame clones here, not all; method: immunoSEQ multiplex PCR. The repertoire has a few hundred thousand clones, 85% of them found once; the top ten carry roughly a sixth. The specimen was PBMCs or T cells enriched from blood (not recorded which). These receptors all come from a man in his forties or fifties who had recovered from COVID-19.

This clone was counted once. The V call is TRBV7-2, the J call TRBJ1-1; D is unclear. This CDR3 is built from 14 residues. V dropped 5 bases and J dropped 1 base, with 11 bases sitting between them. Germline V gene data show CDR1 as SGHTA and CDR2 as FQGNSA. This chain's CDR3 is CASSPRAANTEAFF. CDR3 nucleotide sequence: TGTGCCAGCAGCCCCAGAGCGGCGAACACTGAAGCTTTCTTT. Supplemented by reference TRBV7-2 and TRBJ1-1, the full variable domain reads GAGVSQSPSNKVTEKGKDVELRCDPISGHTALYWYRQSLGQGLEFLIYFQGNSAPDKSGLPSDRFSAERTGGSVSTLTIQRTQQEDSAVYLCASSPRAANTEAFFGQGTRLTVV.

The chain joins TRBV30 to TRBJ2-3; D not resolved. Germline CDR1 reads GTSNPN; CDR2 reads SVGIG (reference sequence). Trimming cost V 3 bases and J 1 base, with 11 bases left between them. This CDR3 is built from 14 residues. The CDR3 loop is CAWSLAPGTDTQYF. The CDR3 DNA follows: TGTGCCTGGAGCCTCGCCCCGGGCACAGATACGCAGTATTTT.

This clone appeared a single time. The V gene is TRBV4-2, the J gene TRBJ1-3; 8 positions match TRBD1. V lost 3 bases, J lost 4 bases, and 8 bases stayed unmatched. This CDR3 contains 16 residues. Germline V gene lookup returns CDR1 LGHNA and CDR2 YNFKEQ. CDR3 DNA: TGTGCCAGCAGCCAGCCGGGACAGGCGTTCGGAAACACCATATATTTT. Its translation is CASSQPGQAFGNTIYF.

The genes are TRBV13 and TRBJ1-1; D not resolved. The germline V gene has CDR1 PRHDT and CDR2 FYEKMQ (reference sequence). V was trimmed by 5 bases and J by 2 bases, leaving 12 bases between them. This CDR3 has 14 residues. CDR3 sequence (DNA): TGTGCCAGCAGCCCCAGCGGACCCAACACTGAAGCTTTCTTT. This sequence encodes CASSPSGPNTEAFF.

This rearrangement joins TRBV10-1 to TRBJ2-1; the D gene is possibly TRBD2 (5 bases). The ends were cut back, 1 base at V and 7 bases at J, with 14 bases in the middle. The CDR3 runs 15 residues. The germline V gene encodes CDR1 WNHNN and CDR2 SYGVQD (reference sequence). The CDR3: CASSELVATGNEQFF. CDR3 DNA sequence: TGCGCCAGCAGTGAGTTAGTAGCAACGGGAAATGAGCAGTTCTTC.

J is TRBJ1-2 and V is TRBV5-1; 10 bases align to TRBD1. Germline CDR1 SGHRS, CDR2 YFSETQ. J was trimmed by 8 bases and V by 0 bases; bases with no gene match: 7. The CDR3 totals 15 residues. CDR3 in DNA: TGCGCCAGCAGCTTGGGGGCCGACAGGGGGCGAGGCTACACCTTC. Residues: CASSLGADRGRGYTF.

The rearrangement joins TRBV2 to TRBJ2-3; 10 positions match TRBD1. Germline V gene sequence: CDR1 SNHLY, CDR2 FYNNEI. Trimming at V came to 8 bases and at J to 4 bases, leaving 3 bases not matched to a gene. This CDR3 is 13 amino acids long. CDR3 bases: TGTGCCAGCGGACAGGGGGAGGCAGATACGCAGTATTTT. It codes for CASGQGEADTQYF.

V gene TRBV30 combines with J gene TRBJ1-1; weak D call: TRBD1 (6 bases). This CDR3 has 11 residues. Trimming shortened V by 7 bases and J by 11 bases, and 17 bases separated the two germline ends. Germline values: CDR1 GTSNPN, CDR2 SVGIG (reference sequence). The CDR3 sequence: CASNRVIGAFF. CDR3 in DNA: TGTGCCTCGAACAGGGTCATTGGCGCTTTCTTT.

The chain is built from TRBV4-3 and TRBJ2-2; no definite D call. Germline CDR1 reads LGHNA; CDR2 reads YSLEER. The germline V and J ends were trimmed by 0 bases and 1 base, with 12 bases remaining between them. The CDR3 has 17 residues. The CDR3, as DNA: TGCGCCAGCAGCCAAGATAGTACGTCCGAGAACACCGGGGAGCTGTTTTTT. Its translation is CASSQDSTSENTGELFF.

The chain carries TRBV7-9 and TRBJ2-7, with 7 bases lining up with TRBD2. J was trimmed by 5 bases and V by 1 base; bases with no gene match: 5. The CDR3 runs to 14 residues. CDR1 and CDR2 (germline): SEHNR, FQNEAQ (reference sequence). The CDR3 DNA reads as TGTGCCAGCAGCTTAGGGACTAGACCTCACGAGCAGTACTTC. It is translated as CASSLGTRPHEQYF.

The chain couples TRBV6-1 to TRBJ2-6, with TRBD1 matching over 7 bases. Per the germline V gene, CDR1 is MNHNS and CDR2 is SASEGT. The CDR3 is made up of 17 amino acids. Trimming at V came to 4 bases and at J to 0 bases, leaving 6 bases not matched to a gene. CDR3 DNA sequence: TGTGCCAGCAGTGCAGACAGGGTGTCCTCTGGGGCCAACGTCCTGACTTTC. This translates into CASSADRVSSGANVLTF.

This clone was seen just once. The chain has TRBV19 and TRBJ1-2, with a tentative D call TRBD1 (6 bases). V was trimmed by 3 bases and J by 8 bases, leaving 19 bases between them. Germline lookup yields CDR1 LNHDA and CDR2 SQIVND (reference sequence). This CDR3 region has 15 residues. The CDR3: CASSIPQLSGVGYTF. The CDR3 nucleotides read TGTGCCAGTAGTATTCCCCAATTGTCAGGGGTCGGCTACACCTTC.

At least ten counts were recorded for this clone. This chain joins TRBV5-1 and TRBJ2-3, with 14 nucleotides matching TRBD2. Germline V lookup: CDR1 SGHRS, CDR2 YFSETQ. V lost 3 bases to trimming and J lost 1 base; unmatched junction nucleotides: 7. CDR3 length equals 18 residues. The DNA of the CDR3 is TGCGCCAGCAGCTCCGGGACTAGCGGGAGATGGGGCACAGATACGCAGTATTTT. This codes for CASSSGTSGRWGTDTQYF. Full variable domain (outside the CDR3, taken from reference TRBV5-1 and TRBJ2-3): KAGVTQTPRYLIKTRGQQVTLSCSPISGHRSVSWYQQTPGQGLQFLFEYFSETQRNKGNFPGRFSGRQFSNSRSEMNVSTLELGDSALYLCASSSGTSGRWGTDTQYFGPGTRLTVL.

The genes are TRBV9 and TRBJ2-1, with a weak D call TRBD1 (5 bases). From germline, CDR1 is SGDLS and CDR2 YYNGEE. V was shortened by 0 bases and J by 5 bases, with 21 bases between the two germline ends. This CDR3 is built from 18 residues. The CDR3 loop is CASSVVQLRPTEHNEQFF. In DNA form, the CDR3 reads TGTGCCAGCAGCGTAGTACAGCTCAGACCGACAGAACACAATGAGCAGTTCTTC.

As for this clone: The junction shows a germline mismatch at one end, possibly a read error. The genes are TRBV13 and TRBJ2-4; 13 bases map to TRBD2. Germline loops: CDR1 PRHDT, CDR2 FYEKMQ (reference sequence). CDR3 length: 18 amino acids. CDR3 sequence reads: CASSLGLAGVAPKNIQYF. CDR3 DNA: TGTGCCAGCAGCCTAGGACTAGCGGGAGTGGCTCCCAAAAACATTCAGTACTTC.

The J gene is TRBJ2-7, the V gene TRBV7-3, with TRBD2 as a possible D gene (5 bases). Germline loops: CDR1 SGHTA, CDR2 FQGTGA. The CDR3 is 14 residues long. The V gene lost 5 bases and the J gene lost 2 bases, with 13 bases spanning the gap. DNA of the CDR3: TGTGCCAGCAGCCTAGCCGGAGGAGCCTACGAGCAGTACTTC. This sequence encodes CASSLAGGAYEQYF.

CDR3 coding DNA: TGCGCCAGCATCTCCGGACAGGGGTCAGATACGCAGTATTTT. Its translation: CASISGQGSDTQYF. V is TRBV5-1 and J is TRBJ2-3; TRBD1 agrees at 9 bases. The V gene's germline CDR1 is SGHRS and CDR2 YFSETQ. This CDR3 region has 14 residues. The trim removed 6 bases at V and 4 bases at J, leaving 6 bases unmatched.

The chain couples TRBV19 to TRBJ1-1, with 7 bases aligning to TRBD1. The length of the CDR3 is 13 residues. J was trimmed by 11 bases and V by 7 bases; bases with no gene match: 13. Per the germline V gene, CDR1 is LNHDA and CDR2 is SQIVND (reference sequence). The CDR3: CASTLIFGDSAFF. CDR3 in DNA: TGTGCCAGTACCCTAATATTCGGGGACAGCGCTTTCTTT.

This chain joins TRBV2 and TRBJ1-5; 9 bases map to TRBD1. This CDR3 has 16 amino acids. Germline CDR1 and CDR2: SNHLY and FYNNEI. Trimming took 7 bases from V and 3 from J; bases not matched to a gene: 10. This CDR3 reads CASTPGDREPNQPQHF. CDR3 nucleotide sequence: TGTGCCAGCACCCCTGGGGACAGGGAGCCCAATCAGCCCCAGCATTTT.

The chain carries TRBV19 and TRBJ1-2; the D gene is possibly TRBD1 (5 bases). CDR3 length: 12 amino acids. Trimming took off 3 bases at V and 5 bases at J, with 7 bases between the two ends. Germline V CDR1 and CDR2: LNHDA, SQIVND (reference sequence). The CDR3: CASSIDRYGYTF. In DNA, the CDR3 is TGTGCCAGTAGTATTGACAGATATGGCTACACCTTC.

The gene calls are TRBV14 and TRBJ1-4; D unresolved. The CDR3 spans 13 residues. V lost 1 base, J lost 6 bases, and 6 bases lay in between. Looked up from germline, CDR1 is SGHDN and CDR2 is FVKESK. Here the CDR3 DNA reads TGTGCCAGCAGCCAAGGCGGGGATGAAAAACTGTTTTTT. This gives the protein CASSQGGDEKLFF.

In this sample, this clone turned up a few times. The chain couples TRBV7-2 to TRBJ2-7; TRBD1 aligns across 7 bases. Germline CDR1 is SGHTA and CDR2 is FQGNSA. J lost 4 bases, V lost 5 bases, and 8 bases had no gene match. There are 14 residues in the CDR3. DNA for the CDR3: TGTGCCAGCAGCCCGACAGGGACGCGTTACGAGCAGTACTTC. Its protein product is CASSPTGTRYEQYF.

V gene TRBV11-3 combines with J gene TRBJ1-1; a possible D gene is TRBD1 (6 bases). With 6 bases removed from V and 1 base from J, the gap between germline ends came to 15 bases. This CDR3 is built from 15 residues. The germline V gene encodes CDR1 SGHNT and CDR2 YENEEA. The CDR3 DNA is TGTGCCAGCAGTACAGCCGGGACACCGAACACTGAAGCTTTCTTT. Its protein product is CASSTAGTPNTEAFF.

The CDR3 DNA is TGTGCCAGCAGCGCTATCCACACCGGGGAGCTGTTTTTT. This translates into CASSAIHTGELFF. V and J are TRBV2 and TRBJ2-2; no reliable D call. Germline V gene lookup returns CDR1 SNHLY and CDR2 FYNNEI. The CDR3 is made up of 13 amino acids. Trimming removed 6 bases from V and 3 bases from J, with 8 bases in between. The entire variable domain, with the rest obtained from reference TRBV2 and TRBJ2-2, is as follows: EPEVTQTPSHQVTQMGQEVILRCVPISNHLYFYWYRQILGQKVEFLVSFYNNEISEKSEIFDDQFSVERPDGSNFTLKIRSTKLEDSAMYFCASSAIHTGELFFGEGSRLTVL.

The chain combines TRBV7-9 with TRBJ1-1; tentatively, D is TRBD1 (6 bases). The CDR3 length is 15 residues. Germline CDR1 and CDR2: SEHNR and FQNEAQ (reference sequence). V lost 2 bases to trimming and J lost 7 bases, with 17 bases between them. In DNA form, the CDR3 reads TGTGCCAGCAGCTTATCCCGGACAGTTCGGGATGAAGCTTTCTTT. Encoded protein: CASSLSRTVRDEAFF.

The chain has TRBV6-5 and TRBJ2-7, with a tentative D call TRBD2 (5 bases). Between the trimmed V and J ends, which lost 4 bases and 6 bases, there was a span of 19 bases. Germline V gene lookup returns CDR1 MNHEY and CDR2 SVGAGI. This CDR3 has 15 residues. This CDR3 reads CASSSREGKGREQYF. CDR3 in DNA: TGTGCCAGCAGTTCCCGAGAGGGAAAGGGTCGCGAGCAGTACTTC.

This rearrangement joins TRBV19 to TRBJ2-1, with D possibly matching TRBD2 (5 bases). V gave up 1 base and J gave up 2 bases, with 9 bases separating them. This CDR3 has 15 amino acids. The germline CDR1 and CDR2 sequences are LNHDA and SQIVND (reference sequence). CDR3 amino acids: CASSIGLAAYNEQFF. CDR3 DNA: TGTGCCAGTAGTATAGGTCTAGCAGCCTACAATGAGCAGTTCTTC.

This chain connects TRBV11-2 to TRBJ2-5; weak D call: TRBD2 (6 bases). Trimming took 5 bases from V and 1 from J, leaving 23 bases between them. Looked up from germline, CDR1 is SGHAT and CDR2 is FQNNGV. CDR3 length equals 18 residues. The DNA of the CDR3 is TGTGCCAGCAGCCAAAGGGCGGGGCGCTACCCTCCCCAAGAGACCCAGTACTTC. This sequence encodes CASSQRAGRYPPQETQYF.

The V call is TRBV3-1 (or the pseudogene TRBV3-2), the J call TRBJ2-5; 13 nucleotides align to TRBD2. This CDR3 has 15 amino acids. The germline V gene encodes CDR1 LGHDT and CDR2 YNNKEL (reference sequence). V lost 4 bases and J lost 5; bases outside the gene matches: 4. The CDR3 region has the DNA TGTGCCAGCAGCCCAGGACTAGCGGGAGTTGAGACCCAGTACTTC. Protein sequence: CASSPGLAGVETQYF.

V usage is TRBV18 and J usage is TRBJ1-5, with TRBD1 identical over 9 bases. The V gene end was trimmed by 5 bases and the J gene end by 6 bases; junction bases not matched to a gene: 8. The CDR3 totals 15 residues. In germline, CDR1 is KGHSH, CDR2 LQKENI. DNA for the CDR3: TGTGCCAGCTCATCAGGACAGGGGAGTTCTCAGCCCCAGCATTTT. Its protein product is CASSSGQGSSQPQHF.